What follows is one T cell receptor beta chain and its context. CDR1 SGDLS and CDR2 YYNGEE come from the germline V gene. V lost 4 bases and J lost 2; bases outside the gene matches: 8. The CDR3 has 16 amino acids. These data come from a study of blood T cells in healthy people across ages. The use of a sample-barcoded 5' primer and a J-beta primer mix characterized a second PCR of roughly 6 to 11 cycles. TCRdb reprocessed the 5' RACE reads via MiXCR and lists one record per CDR3 protein. The sample includes roughly 800,000 distinct CDR3 sequences, about 26% of them seen just once. Another study also made use of these data, one on T cells of mothers and their children. That source reports: Three healthy Caucasian mothers, along with their six children, were the donors. Input to cDNA synthesis comprised all extracted RNA, at a ratio of around 1.6 ug per 15 ul.

The TCR sequence derives from a boy younger than 18 in good health. Material for sequencing was blood. V is TRBV9 and J is TRBJ2-4, with TRBD2 matching over 8 bases. The CDR3 region is CASSLSGDASKNIQYF. The CDR3 DNA reads as TGTGCCAGCAGCCTTAGCGGGGATGCGTCCAAAAACATTCAGTACTTC.